This section outlines one T cell receptor beta chain sequence together with its context. Clones were sequenced by immunoSEQ multiplex PCR, and TCRdb holds only the in-frame ones, with some missing. The table records 450,000 to 700,000 clones, around 95% of them present only once. This sample was included in a study of shared clonotypes between healthy human individuals. As defined, naive CD8 cells were CD45RO-negative and positively selected for CCR7, with terminally differentiated effector memory CD45RA+ cells excluded. Sequencing input: naive CD8+ T cells sorted from blood. The source is a woman in her twenties or thirties in good health.

DNA for the CDR3: TGTGCCAGCAGCCATTGGGACACGAGCTCCTACAATGAGCAGTTCTTC. Its translation: CASSHWDTSSYNEQFF. The chain combines TRBV4-2 with TRBJ2-1, with D possibly matching TRBD1 (6 bases). CDR1 is LGHNA and CDR2 is YNFKEQ in the germline V gene. The CDR3 has 16 residues. Between the trimmed V and J ends, which lost 3 bases and 0 bases, there was a span of 12 bases.